This passage covers 17 T cell receptor beta chains from one sample sequenced in a study of blood T cell repertoires in COVID-19. Some clones are missing from TCRdb's copy, which holds only in-frame ones; the method was immunoSEQ multiplex PCR. The data show some 350,000 clones, 87% seen once. Sequenced: peripheral blood. These receptors all stem from a woman in her fifties or sixties with COVID-19, enrolled during active disease.

This clone was found a few times. This sample includes further DNA sequences coding for the same CDR3. The chain is built from TRBV19 and TRBJ1-3; the D is unclear. Germline lookup yields CDR1 LNHDA and CDR2 SQIVND (reference sequence). Trimming removed 6 bases from V and 3 bases from J, with 9 bases in between. The CDR3 consists of 13 residues. Written as DNA, the CDR3 is TGTGCCAGTAGCTCCCGGGGTGGAAACACCATATATTTT. It specifies CASSSRGGNTIYF.

The chain combines TRBV5-1 with TRBJ2-5; perhaps TRBD2 as D (6 bases). This CDR3 spans 14 amino acids. CDR1 and CDR2 (germline): SGHRS, YFSETQ. Trimming took 0 bases from V and 7 from J, leaving 13 bases between them. The CDR3, as DNA: TGCGCCAGCAGCTTGGAACAGCTGCGGGGGACCCAGTACTTC. It codes for CASSLEQLRGTQYF.

The rearrangement links TRBV18 to TRBJ1-6; no clear D. This CDR3 contains 15 residues. V gave up 3 bases and J gave up 5 bases, with 11 bases separating them. Germline V gives CDR1 KGHSH, CDR2 LQKENI. The CDR3 DNA is TGTGCCAGCTCACCGGATTCTACTAATAATTCACCCCTCCACTTT. It codes for CASSPDSTNNSPLHF.

The chain employs TRBV6-5 and TRBJ2-5, with D possibly matching TRBD1 (6 bases). The V gene lost 0 bases and the J gene lost 5 bases, with 13 bases spanning the gap. The V gene's germline CDR1 is MNHEY and CDR2 SVGAGI. This CDR3 has 15 amino acids. This chain's CDR3 is CASSYSPGHEETQYF. For the CDR3, the DNA is TGTGCCAGCAGTTACTCACCGGGACACGAGGAGACCCAGTACTTC.

The chain is built from TRBV3-1 (or the pseudogene TRBV3-2) and TRBJ2-5; maybe TRBD2 (5 bases). The germline CDR1 and CDR2 sequences are LGHDT and YNNKEL (reference sequence). CDR3 length equals 15 residues. V lost 2 bases, J lost 1 base, and 11 bases lay in between. In DNA form, the CDR3 reads TGTGCCAGCAGCCAAAGGAAAGCGGTCCAAGAGACCCAGTACTTC. Its translation: CASSQRKAVQETQYF.

The CDR3 region has the DNA TGTGCCAGCAGCTTAGGACTAGCGAAGAGCACAGATACGCAGTATTTT. It specifies CASSLGLAKSTDTQYF. The chain recombines TRBV7-2 with TRBJ2-3; 8 bases align to TRBD2. The V segment lost 1 base and the J segment 0 bases; nucleotides outside the gene matches: 3. The germline CDR1 and CDR2 sequences are SGHTA and FQGNSA. This CDR3 is 16 amino acids long.

J is TRBJ1-1 and V is TRBV7-8; 9 positions match TRBD1. There are 13 residues in the CDR3. After removal of 3 bases from V and 10 bases from J, the junction contained 6 bases not matched to a gene. Germline V CDR1 and CDR2: SGHVS, FQNEAQ. For the CDR3, the DNA is TGTGCCAGCAGCTTGCCCGGGACAGGGACAGCTTTCTTT. Translated: CASSLPGTGTAFF.

The chain uses TRBV3-1 (or the pseudogene TRBV3-2) and TRBJ2-3; D is possibly TRBD2 (6 bases). Trimming cost V 7 bases and J 4 bases, with 15 bases left between them. The CDR3 covers 14 residues. CDR1 and CDR2 from the germline V gene are LGHDT and YNNKEL (reference sequence). The CDR3 is CASISSGEPDTQYF. CDR3 nucleotides: TGTGCCAGCATCTCTTCGGGGGAGCCAGATACGCAGTATTTT.

This clone occurred once. The chain recombines TRBV20-1 with TRBJ2-2, with 10 bases fitting TRBD2. There are 16 residues in the CDR3. The V segment lost 3 bases and the J segment 0 bases; nucleotides outside the gene matches: 4. Per the germline V gene, CDR1 is DFQATT and CDR2 is SNEGSKA (reference sequence). DNA for the CDR3: TGCAGTGCTAGTAAGCGGGAGGGTTCGAACACCGGGGAGCTGTTTTTT. It yields the protein CSASKREGSNTGELFF.

The chain uses TRBV24-1 and TRBJ2-6; D possibly corresponds to TRBD1 (6 bases). Trimming left V 10 bases short and J 1 base short, with 10 bases between. Germline V gives CDR1 KGHDR, CDR2 SFDVKD. This CDR3 contains 14 residues. The CDR3 nucleotides are TGTGCCACAGCAACAGGGTCTGGGGCCAACGTCCTGACTTTC. Protein sequence: CATATGSGANVLTF.

The chain carries TRBV2 and TRBJ2-3; D might be TRBD2 (5 bases). The CDR3 totals 15 residues. Germline CDR1 and CDR2: SNHLY and FYNNEI. V was cut by 3 bases and J by 0 bases, with 10 bases left in between. The CDR3 protein is CASSEGAASTDTQYF. CDR3 DNA: TGTGCCAGCAGTGAGGGAGCGGCTAGCACAGATACGCAGTATTTT.

V and J are TRBV6-6 and TRBJ2-2, with 7 nucleotides matching TRBD1. Trimming removed 6 bases from V and 0 bases from J; junction bases left unmatched: 4. CDR1 MNHNY and CDR2 SVGAGI come from the germline V gene (reference sequence). CDR3 length: 15 amino acids. The CDR3 loop is CASRDRVPNTGELFF. The CDR3, as DNA: TGTGCCAGCAGAGACAGGGTGCCGAACACCGGGGAGCTGTTTTTT.

CDR3 sequence reads: CASSMGQKNYGYTF. The CDR3 DNA follows: TGTGCCAGTAGTATGGGACAAAAAAACTATGGCTACACCTTC. The chain is built from TRBV19 and TRBJ1-2, with a tentative D call TRBD1 (6 bases). V was pared by 3 bases and J by 2 bases, with 10 bases between. This CDR3 is 14 amino acids long. In germline, CDR1 is LNHDA, CDR2 SQIVND (reference sequence).

The chain carries TRBV19 and TRBJ1-1, with D possibly being TRBD1 (6 bases). V was trimmed by 5 bases and J by 4 bases, leaving 20 bases between them. Germline CDR1 and CDR2: LNHDA and SQIVND (reference sequence). The CDR3 extends over 16 amino acids. The DNA for the CDR3 is TGTGCCAGTAGTTTTTTGCCAGGGGATCGAAGCACTGAAGCTTTCTTT. This codes for CASSFLPGDRSTEAFF. Full variable domain (rest looked up from reference TRBV19 and TRBJ1-1): DGGITQSPKYLFRKEGQNVTLSCEQNLNHDAMYWYRQDPGQGLRLIYYSQIVNDFQKGDIAEGYSVSREKKESFPLTVTSAQKNPTAFYLCASSFLPGDRSTEAFFGQGTRLTVV.

This clone appeared once. The CDR3 nucleotides are TGTGCCAGCAGCCACAGGGGGGGTGACTATGGCTACACCTTC. The encoded protein is CASSHRGGDYGYTF. The chain employs TRBV11-3 and TRBJ1-2, with 8 bases that match TRBD1. The J segment lost 3 bases and the V segment lost 5 bases, leaving 5 bases of the junction unmatched. Germline CDR1 and CDR2: SGHNT and YENEEA. This CDR3 comprises 14 residues.

The chain recombines TRBV6-6 with TRBJ2-5; a weak D match, TRBD2 (7 bases). V was cut by 8 bases and J by 1 base, with 14 bases left in between. The CDR3 has 14 amino acids. CDR1 and CDR2 from the germline V gene are MNHNY and SVGAGI (reference sequence). The CDR3 DNA reads as TGTGCCAGCGTCCGGGGGGCATCCCAAGAGACCCAGTACTTC. As protein: CASVRGASQETQYF.

The V call is TRBV19, the J call TRBJ2-7, with 8 bases aligning to TRBD1. V was clipped by 8 bases and J by 1 base; unmatched bases: 7. Germline V gives CDR1 LNHDA, CDR2 SQIVND (reference sequence). This CDR3 contains 14 residues. The CDR3 coding sequence is TGTGCCAGTCAGGGGGCGGCACCGTCCTACGAGCAGTACTTC. Residues: CASQGAAPSYEQYF.